This T cell receptor beta chain was observed in a study of T cells in Graves' hyperthyroidism and ophthalmopathy. The CDR3 loop spans 13 amino acids. The germline gives CDR1 MDHEN, CDR2 SYDVKM. V was cut by 5 bases and J by 4 bases, with 12 bases left in between. Researchers took RNA transcripts and amplified the TCR beta CDR3 regions from them. First-round RT-PCR targeting the TCR CDR3 was performed with the HTBI primer set. One entry per CDR3 protein, called by TCRdb with MiXCR from the multiplex PCR reads. The table lists around 99,000 distinct CDR3 sequences, roughly 15% of them singletons. Study results and limitations: Among clonotypes expanded in thyroid above 0.001, most were also found in blood.

There are many counts of this clonotype. Its antigen is undetermined. Newly diagnosed hyperthyroidism, duration under 2 months, in patients aged 18 to 65. This TCR was sampled from a woman in her 50s with Graves' hyperthyroidism. J is TRBJ2-7 and V is TRBV28; TRBD1 is a possible D gene (5 bases). Sequenced input: blood. The CDR3 DNA reads TGTGCCAGCAGTCTAGGGGCTACTTACGAGCAGTACGTC. Translation: CASSLGATYEQYV.